The source of this T cell receptor beta chain is a study of blood T cells in healthy people across ages. Study-wide findings and caveats: TCR beta diversity, measured per million T cells, fell in a roughly linear way with age.

Regarding this clonotype: Its antigen is unknown. A junction boundary mismatches the germline segment, possibly from a read error.

Germline V gene data show CDR1 as SQVTM and CDR2 as ANQGSEA. There are 12 residues in the CDR3. With a J-beta primer mix and a sample-barcoded 5' primer, a second PCR ran about 6 to 11 cycles. Each cDNA molecule was tagged by a template-switch adaptor with 12 random nucleotides. TCRdb redid the calling of the 5' RACE reads with MiXCR, one entry per CDR3 protein. The data show 800,000 to 900,000 distinct CDR3 sequences, 62% seen once. This sequence was found in a man between 25 and 39 years old in good health. Sequenced: blood. The J gene is TRBJ1-2, the V gene TRBV29-1; 8 bases match TRBD1. In nucleotides, the CDR3 is TGCAGCGTTCGGACAGGGCTAAATGGCTGCACCTTC. It is translated as CSVRTGLNGCTF.